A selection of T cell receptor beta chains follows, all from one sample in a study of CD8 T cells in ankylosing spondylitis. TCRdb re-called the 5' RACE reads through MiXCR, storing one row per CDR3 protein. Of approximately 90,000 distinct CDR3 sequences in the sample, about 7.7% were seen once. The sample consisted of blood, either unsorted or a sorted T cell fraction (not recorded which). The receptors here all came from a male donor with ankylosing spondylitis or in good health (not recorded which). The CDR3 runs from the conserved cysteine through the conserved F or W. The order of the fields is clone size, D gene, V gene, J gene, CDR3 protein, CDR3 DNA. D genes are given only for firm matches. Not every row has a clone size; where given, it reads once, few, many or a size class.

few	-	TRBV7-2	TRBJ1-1	CFSLPPFRNTEAFF	TGTTTCTCCCTCCCACCGTTTAGGAACACTGAAGCTTTCTTT
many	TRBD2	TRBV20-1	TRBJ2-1	CSVGGLAGYNEQFF	TGCAGTGTAGGGGGACTAGCGGGGTACAATGAGCAGTTCTTC
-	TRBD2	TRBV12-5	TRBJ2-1	CASENSGGLGEQFF	TGTGCTAGTGAAAACTCGGGAGGGCTAGGTGAGCAGTTCTTC
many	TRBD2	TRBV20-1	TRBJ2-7	CSARGTRDEQYF	TGCAGTGCTAGAGGGACTAGAGACGAGCAGTACTTC
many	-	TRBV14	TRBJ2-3	CASSQVGRPSTDTQYF	TGTGCCAGCAGCCAAGTAGGTCGGCCTAGCACAGATACGCAGTATTTT
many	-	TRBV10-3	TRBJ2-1	CAISWDFRSYNEQFF	TGTGCCATCAGCTGGGACTTCCGCTCCTACAATGAGCAGTTCTTC
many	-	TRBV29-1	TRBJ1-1	CSERTGNTEAFF	TGCAGTGAGCGGACGGGGAACACTGAAGCTTTCTTT
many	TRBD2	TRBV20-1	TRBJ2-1	CSAGTSGYNEQFF	TGCAGTGCCGGGACTAGCGGCTACAATGAGCAGTTCTTC
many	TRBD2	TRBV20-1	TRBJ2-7	CSARDPSGRLYEQYF	TGCAGTGCTAGAGACCCTAGCGGGCGACTCTACGAGCAGTACTTC
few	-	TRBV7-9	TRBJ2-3	CASSLARSDTQYF	TGTGCCAGCAGCTTAGCGCGCTCAGATACGCAGTATTTT
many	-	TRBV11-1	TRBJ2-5	CASSLAGQGETQYF	TGTGCCAGCAGCTTAGCGGGGCAAGGAGAGACCCAGTACTTC
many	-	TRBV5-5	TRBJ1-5	CASSLRSRGLGSNQPQHF	TGTGCCAGCAGCTTGAGGTCTAGGGGACTTGGGAGCAATCAGCCCCAGCATTTT
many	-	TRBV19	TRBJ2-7	CASSIIRGPTYEQYF	TGTGCCAGTAGTATCATCAGGGGCCCCACCTACGAGCAGTACTTC
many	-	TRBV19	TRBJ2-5	CASSPTQLSGETQYF	TGTGCCAGTAGTCCCACCCAACTCTCAGGAGAGACCCAGTACTTC
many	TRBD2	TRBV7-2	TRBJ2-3	CASSIRLAPGRDTQYF	TGTGCCAGCAGCATACGACTAGCCCCGGGGCGTGATACGCAGTATTTT
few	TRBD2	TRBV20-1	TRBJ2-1	CSATLAGANNEQFF	TGCAGTGCTACACTAGCGGGAGCGAACAATGAGCAGTTCTTC
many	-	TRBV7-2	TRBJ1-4	CASSLMVGRDNEKLFF	TGTGCCAGCAGCTTGATGGTAGGGAGGGATAATGAAAAACTGTTTTTT
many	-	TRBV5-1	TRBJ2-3	CASSSERIDASTDTQYF	TGCGCCAGCAGCTCCGAGAGGATAGACGCTAGCACAGATACGCAGTATTTT
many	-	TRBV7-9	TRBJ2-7	CASSSVWGSYHEQYF	TGTGCCAGCAGCTCAGTTTGGGGCAGTTACCACGAGCAGTACTTC
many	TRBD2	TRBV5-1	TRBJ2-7	CASKRAGEGEQYF	TGCGCCAGCAAACGGGCGGGAGAGGGGGAGCAGTACTTC
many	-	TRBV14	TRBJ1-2	CASSHGTVSGYTF	TGTGCCAGCAGCCATGGGACGGTTTCCGGCTACACCTTC
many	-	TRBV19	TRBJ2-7	CASSMGLRAYEQYF	TGTGCCAGTAGTATGGGTCTACGAGCCTACGAGCAGTACTTC
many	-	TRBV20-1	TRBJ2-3	CSAGGTDTQYF	TGCAGTGCTGGGGGTACAGATACGCAGTATTTT
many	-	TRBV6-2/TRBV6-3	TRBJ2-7	CASSKSGATYEQYF	TGTGCCAGCAGTAAATCGGGGGCCACCTACGAGCAGTACTTC
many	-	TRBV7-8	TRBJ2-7	CASSSRTESYEQYF	TGTGCCAGCAGCTCACGGACAGAGTCCTACGAGCAGTACTTC
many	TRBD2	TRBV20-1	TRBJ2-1	CSAPRTSGGYNEQFF	TGCAGTGCTCCGAGGACTAGCGGGGGCTACAATGAGCAGTTCTTC
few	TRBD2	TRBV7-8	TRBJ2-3	CASSLGSSGGSYF	TGTGCCAGCAGCTTAGGGAGTAGCGGGGGGTCGTATTTT
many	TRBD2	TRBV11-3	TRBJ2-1	CASSFSSGGGPRMEQFF	TGTGCCAGCAGCTTCTCTAGCGGGGGGGGCCCCCGTATGGAGCAGTTCTTC
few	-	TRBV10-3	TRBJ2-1	CAISREVGKRNEQFF	TGTGCCATCTCCAGGGAGGTTGGAAAGAGGAATGAGCAGTTCTTC
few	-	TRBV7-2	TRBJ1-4	CASSLPAQKLFF	TGTGCCAGCAGCCTTCCCGCCCAAAAACTGTTTTTT
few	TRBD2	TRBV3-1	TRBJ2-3	CASSQRGGTDTQYF	TGTGCCAGCAGCCAACGGGGGGGCACAGATACGCAGTATTTT
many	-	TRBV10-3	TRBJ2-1	CAISESLERSYNEQFF	TGTGCCATCAGTGAGTCCCTAGAGCGGTCCTACAATGAGCAGTTCTTC
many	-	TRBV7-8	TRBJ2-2	CASSLGRGTGELFF	TGTGCCAGCAGCTTAGGTCGGGGAACCGGGGAGCTGTTTTTT
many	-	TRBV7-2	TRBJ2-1	CASSPSNRVGNEQFF	TGTGCCAGCAGCCCCTCCAACAGGGTTGGTAATGAGCAGTTCTTC
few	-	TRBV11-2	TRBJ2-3	CASSPGPGRGTDTQYF	TGTGCCAGCAGCCCAGGCCCTGGAAGGGGCACAGATACGCAGTATTTT
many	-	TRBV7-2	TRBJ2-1	CAIPSYSYNEQFF	TGTGCCATCCCGAGCTACTCCTACAATGAGCAGTTCTTC
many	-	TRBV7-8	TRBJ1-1	CASINSLGGTEAFF	TGTGCCAGCATCAACTCACTTGGGGGAACTGAAGCTTTCTTT
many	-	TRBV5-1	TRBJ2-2	CASSEDPSGELFF	TGCGCCAGCAGCGAAGACCCGTCCGGGGAGCTGTTTTTT
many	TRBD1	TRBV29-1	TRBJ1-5	CSVVGTGGQPQHF	TGCAGCGTTGTCGGGACAGGGGGGCAGCCCCAGCATTTT
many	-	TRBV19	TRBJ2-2	CASSIRIFGSGELFF	TGTGCCAGTAGTATACGAATTTTCGGGTCCGGGGAGCTGTTTTTT
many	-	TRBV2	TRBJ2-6	CATTSGANVLTF	TGTGCCACCACATCTGGGGCCAACGTCCTGACTTTC
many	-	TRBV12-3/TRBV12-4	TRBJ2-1	CASSPSSEQFF	TGTGCCAGCAGCCCTAGCTCAGAGCAGTTCTTC
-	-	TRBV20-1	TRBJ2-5	CSASSTEQETQYF	TGCAGTGCTAGTTCGACAGAACAAGAGACCCAGTACTTC
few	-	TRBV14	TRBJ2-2	CASSQDLGDAGELFF	TGTGCCAGCAGCCAAGATCTCGGAGACGCCGGGGAGCTGTTTTTT
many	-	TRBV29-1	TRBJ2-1	CSVRNNEQFF	TGCAGCGTGCGGAACAATGAGCAGTTCTTC
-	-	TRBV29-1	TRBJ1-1	CSVEDPEAFF	TGCAGCGTTGAAGATCCCGAAGCTTTCTTT
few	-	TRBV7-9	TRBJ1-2	CASSLRDIIYGYTF	TGTGCCAGCAGCTTACGGGACATTATCTATGGCTACACCTTC
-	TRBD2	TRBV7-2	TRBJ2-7	CASSPQGLAGVYEQYF	TGTGCCAGCAGCCCACAAGGACTAGCGGGAGTCTACGAGCAGTACTTC
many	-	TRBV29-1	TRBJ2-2	CSVAETGELFF	TGCAGCGTTGCCGAGACCGGGGAGCTGTTTTTT
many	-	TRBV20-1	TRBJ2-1	CSASSFDTAGQSGEQFF	TGCAGTGCTAGCTCTTTTGACACCGCCGGTCAGTCGGGTGAGCAGTTCTTC
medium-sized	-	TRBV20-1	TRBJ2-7	CSARPAAGTYEQYF	TGCAGTGCTAGACCCGCTGCAGGGACCTACGAGCAGTACTTC
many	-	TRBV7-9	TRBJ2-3	CASSLEQGWSADTQYF	TGTGCCAGCAGTTTGGAACAGGGTTGGTCAGCAGATACGCAGTATTTT
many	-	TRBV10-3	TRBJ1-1	CAISAVGELLDTEAFF	TGTGCCATCAGTGCGGTCGGGGAATTGTTGGACACTGAAGCTTTCTTT